This T cell receptor (beta chain) derives from a study of read filtering for tumor transcriptome and immune sequencing. From 300 to 450 ng of RNA, a library with molecular barcoded alpha/delta and beta/gamma adaptors was made. TCRdb analysed the reads with MiXCR anew, one entry per CDR3 protein. Of 85,000 or so distinct CDR3 sequences detected, roughly an eighth appear once; the ten largest clones hold under 15%. V trimming: 4 bases; J trimming: 5 bases; junction bases outside the gene matches: 4. The CDR3 runs 14 residues. Per germline, CDR1 SNHLY and CDR2 FYNNEI. The table lists this clonotype with many counts.

The TCR sequence derives from a donor at least 40 years old with multiple myeloma. The source material was a population of CD138-negative cells sorted from bone marrow. The chain has TRBV2 and TRBJ2-5; 10 nucleotides align to TRBD2. The CDR3, as DNA: TGTGCCAGCAGTGTTTCAGCGGGAGGGGAGACCCAGTACTTC. This sequence encodes CASSVSAGGETQYF.